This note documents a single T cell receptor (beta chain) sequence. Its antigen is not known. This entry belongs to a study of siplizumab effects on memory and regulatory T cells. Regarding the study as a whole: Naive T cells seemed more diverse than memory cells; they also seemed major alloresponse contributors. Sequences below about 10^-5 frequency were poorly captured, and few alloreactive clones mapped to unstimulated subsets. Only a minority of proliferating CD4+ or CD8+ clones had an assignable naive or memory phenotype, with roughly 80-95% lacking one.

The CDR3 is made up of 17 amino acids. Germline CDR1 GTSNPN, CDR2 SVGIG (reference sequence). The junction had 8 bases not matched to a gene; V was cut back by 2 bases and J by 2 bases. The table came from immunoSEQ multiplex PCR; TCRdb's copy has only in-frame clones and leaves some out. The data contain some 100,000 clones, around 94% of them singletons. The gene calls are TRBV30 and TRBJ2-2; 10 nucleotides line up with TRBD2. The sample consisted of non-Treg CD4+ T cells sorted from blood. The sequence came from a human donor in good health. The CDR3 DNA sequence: TGTGCCTGGAGTAGGACTAGCGGCTTTTTCAACACCGGGGAGCTGTTTTTT. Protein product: CAWSRTSGFFNTGELFF.